One T cell receptor beta chain is described in this entry. This clone was counted only a few times. It lacks a known antigen. Base qualities are not provided; no much larger clone lies one nucleotide away. After removal of 8 bases from V and 2 bases from J, the junction retains 4 bases not matched to a gene. The CDR3 goes from the cysteine to the phenylalanine over 15 residues. Kept here is only the CDR3 DNA, which spans 45 bases and is read in frame from base 1. Looking up the germline V gene yields CDR1 SNHLY and CDR2 FYNNEI. The record originates from a study of cytomegalovirus exposure and HLA in healthy donors (dated by TCRdb to 2015 to 2018). Describing the broader study: In an earlier analysis of 587 of the donors, less than 350 Gb of sequence data and just under 120 million unique TCR beta sequences from 180 million or so T cells were reported. Because of strong linkage in the cohort, roughly five DR-DQ haplotypes were treated as single units for association and clustering. To study patterns of TCR occurrence, a later analysis re-analyzed previously published TCR beta repertoires from several hundred donors and added high-resolution HLA genotyping. Donor age, sex, ethnicity and CMV serostatus were collected together with the repertoire data. A later genetic analysis took genome-wide SNP genotypes for about three fifths of the roughly 670 donors and used that subset as a discovery cohort. The study combined high-throughput TCR immunosequencing, statistical association of individual TCRs with disease status, and machine learning to predict cytomegalovirus infection status. All discovery cohort repertoires had been generated using a single sequencing platform. Of the 300 to 500 genotyped donors, over 80% were placed in the genetic ancestry cluster associated with self-reported Caucasian donors. The study was designed to test whether signatures of past pathogen exposure could be identified by cataloging public T cell receptors. HLA typing included class I and class II loci at four-digit resolution. The number of donors typed differed by locus, with about 629-630 for A, B, C, DRB1 and DQB1, around 500 for DQA1, 600 to 610 for DPA1, and some 440 for DPB1. An earlier analysis of approximately 630 of the donors applied high-throughput TCR beta sequencing to assess whether each TCR beta V gene segment acted as functional or pseudogenic. Approximately 330 gigabases of sequencing data and around 85 million unique TCR sequences made up an early release that covered approximately 620 HLA-typed donors. Along with the roughly 700-subject first cohort, a separate validation cohort of over a hundred different subjects was used. The study profiled the T cell repertoires of 500 to 800 subjects by immunosequencing and related them to cytomegalovirus serostatus. Rather than drawing on any new phenotypic data, the later analysis identified candidate immune exposures from TCR beta sequences and the way those sequences occurred across donors. Across about 370 genotyped donors of the cohort, an average of roughly 200,000 unique TCR beta nucleotide sequences per donor were sequenced, and roughly 17% of those sequences were non-productive.

The method behind the library was the immunoSEQ multiplex PCR assay. A mixture of 60 forward primers for TCR Vbeta segments and 13 reverse primers for TCR Jbeta segments was used in the multiplex PCR. A multiplex PCR assay on genomic DNA amplified the CDR3 region of rearranged TCR beta genes. The Illumina HiSeq System was used to sequence the amplified TCR beta libraries as 87-base-pair reads. The paper's data handling went like this. In a later analysis, 70 million to 95 million unique TCR beta chains were counted across the roughly 610 repertoires, and about 10 million of these chains were shared by at least two donors. Raw reads were error-corrected and collapsed into unique sequences by a nearest-neighbor algorithm in which closely related sequences were merged to remove PCR and sequencing errors. CDR3 sequences were aligned to IMGT reference sequences to assign V, D and J gene segments. For a sequence to be retained, a match of at least six nucleotides was required to both a V gene segment and a J gene segment. A rearrangement was called productive if the CDR3 had no stop codons and remained in frame with V and J, and every other rearrangement was called non-productive. CDR3 was defined by IMGT convention, running from the second conserved V-encoded cysteine to the conserved J-encoded phenylalanine. In an earlier analysis of some 550 of the donors, sequences lacking an unambiguous match to a single V gene segment were excluded. An earlier analysis of approximately 590 of the donors called V segments functional above 56.7% productive rearrangements and segregating when the between-donor standard deviation exceeded 5%. To diagnose cytomegalovirus status from the catalog of TCR beta chain sequences, a statistical classification framework was built. In a later analysis, V and J genes were assigned by comparing TCR nucleotide sequences against IMGT/GENE-DB human TR gene sequences. In a later analysis, CDR3 sequences and most-parsimonious VDJ recombination scenarios were assigned using the TCRdist pipeline. In a later analysis, each TCR beta chain was defined by its CDR3 amino acid sequence together with its V-gene family, and reads without a unique V-gene family were excluded. To address suspected cross-contamination and a sequencing artifact, a later analysis removed some 620 highly shared, low-generation-probability nucleotide sequences. For each public chain, a later analysis derived a clonal expansion index from normalized ranks of inferred template counts within each repertoire. Generation probabilities in a later analysis came from a VDJ recombination model fitted to out-of-frame rearrangements, and those results were checked against IGoR. In a later analysis, hypergeometric tests were used to score TCR-TCR, TCR-HLA and TCR-CMV co-occurrence, with a repertoire-size bias correction applied to TCR pairs. False discovery rates were estimated in a later analysis by permuting HLA or CMV assignments 20 times. In a later analysis, co-occurring TCRs were grouped with DBSCAN, and TCRdist sequence similarity was added when clustering was performed within HLA-allele-positive subsets. Co-occurrence clustering excluded repertoires with fewer than 30,000 or more than 120,000 public chains, plus five with anomalous nucleotide sharing. TCRdb's version of the immuneACCESS table is confined to in-frame rearrangements and falls short of the full clone set. An unresolved V gene accounts for under half of the shortfall where checked; the remainder is of unknown origin. D and trimming come from the DNA, and the V and J calls and clone size come from that table. The sample table contains about 190,000 clones; only one count was recorded for around 90% of them. The top ten constitute 1% to 1.4% of the sample.

Broad study findings and their caveats: Some IMGT-functional V segments, including TRBV6-2 and TRBV6-3, could not be told apart with the 87-base-pair reads, so those segments were excluded. Linkage disequilibrium might explain the correlated functional status among segregating V segments, but an unknown experimental factor could not be ruled out. In both the original and validation cohorts, the classifier was reported to diagnose cytomegalovirus status with high specificity and sensitivity. A total of roughly 160 TCR beta chains were listed by the study as associated with cytomegalovirus. A further reported finding was that TCR beta sequences accurately predicted the HLA-A and HLA-B alleles for most subjects in the first cohort. Presence/absence analyses assumed roughly uniform sequencing depth across donors, an assumption that may not hold. An earlier analysis of approximately 500 of the donors showed that most TCR beta V segments appeared in productive rearrangements either about 87% or about 30% of the time, which broadly matched IMGT annotations. Compared with equally common non-associated chains, HLA-associated TCR beta chains in a later analysis were more clonally expanded and had lower generation probabilities. This cohort had only TCR beta chains sequenced, and the lack of alpha or paired-chain data limited which features could be detected. In a later genetic analysis, fewer N-insertions in productive TCRs were reported among donors in an Asian-associated ancestry cluster than the approximately 630-donor mean. The only immune exposure information available for the cohort was CMV serostatus. The earlier analysis of 587 of the donors excluded roughly 16 rarely observed V segments, including chromosome 9 orphons, because counts were too low. Because HLA typing was unavailable for some donors at each locus, only the typed subset was used in association tests. In a later genetic analysis, a missense DCLRE1C variant was associated with V-gene and J-gene trimming of TCR beta chains, and the association was replicated in an independent cohort. According to a later analysis, TCR association rates differed among HLA loci, with DRB1 alleles showing the most associated TCRs and HLA-C alleles showing the fewest. It was suggested by the authors that the approach could potentially be generalized to other disease states and immunological phenotypes. Strong co-occurrence of HLA alleles, especially DR and DQ, made assigning TCR associations to individual alleles difficult. The sequencing pipeline was judged likely to have produced a cluster of highly shared sequence variants as a technical artifact. Three of the identified cytomegalovirus-associated TCR beta chains were confirmed in vitro to be specific for cytomegalovirus antigens. According to a later analysis, most CMV-associated TCR beta chains appeared to be HLA-restricted, and the HLA associations seemed to be driven largely by CMV exposure. At a false discovery rate of 0.05, a later analysis linked 16,951 TCR beta sequences to specific HLA alleles. While some public TCRs were present in many individuals, most TCR sequences turned up only very rarely across donors. Several of the top co-occurrence clusters appeared to be linked to parvovirus B19, influenza, CMV and Epstein-Barr virus, according to a later analysis.

In total, about 650 healthy bone marrow donors made up the cohort. Cohort members were all nominally healthy when sampled, although unrecorded immune exposures were likely present. The donor tested CMV seronegative and was one of the 352 seronegative cohort members. Each donor provided a peripheral blood sample, and peripheral blood mononuclear cells were used for TCR beta sequencing. Genomic DNA was extracted from the blood cell samples with the Qiagen DNeasy Blood Extraction Kit. The chain couples TRBV2 to TRBJ2-2, and 11 junction bases match TRBD2. Sequencing input: PBMCs. This clonotype was sampled from a boy aged 2-9 years in good health and CMV-seronegative. For the CDR3, the sequence is CASGGLAANTGELFF. DNA sequence: TGTGCCAGCGGGGGACTAGCGGCAAACACCGGGGAGCTGTTTTTT.